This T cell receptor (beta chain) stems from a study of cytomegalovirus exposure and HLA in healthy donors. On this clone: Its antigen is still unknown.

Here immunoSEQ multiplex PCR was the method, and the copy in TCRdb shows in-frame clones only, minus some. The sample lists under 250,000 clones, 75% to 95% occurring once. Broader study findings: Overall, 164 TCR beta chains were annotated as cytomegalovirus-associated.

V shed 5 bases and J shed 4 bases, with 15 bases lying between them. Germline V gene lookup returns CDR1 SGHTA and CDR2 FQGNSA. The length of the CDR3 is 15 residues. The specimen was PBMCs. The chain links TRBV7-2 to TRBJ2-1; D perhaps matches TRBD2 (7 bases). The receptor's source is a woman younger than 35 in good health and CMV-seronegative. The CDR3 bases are TGTGCCAGCAGCCCGAGGGGGGGGGCTTACAATGAGCAGTTCTTC. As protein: CASSPRGGAYNEQFF.